Here is one T cell receptor beta chain with its context. This clone has a single count. There is no known antigen for this receptor. The input lacks base qualities; no much larger clone sits a single base away. The CDR3 regions of human TCRbeta chains were analyzed by immunosequencing. The original methods were these. Repertoire TCRs were matched against a reference library of SARS-CoV-2-specific TCRs generated with the MIRA antigen-specificity platform. Breadth was defined as the fraction of unique TCRs that were SARS-CoV-2-associated, and depth was defined as the fraction of total T cells that were SARS-CoV-2-associated. Each spike-specific TCR was assigned to its reactive spike region and to a CD4 or CD8 class using the MIRA data. Log10-transformed breadth and depth values were compared by one-way ANOVA with Sidak's multiple comparisons tests. The table comes from immuneACCESS by way of TCRdb, which keeps in-frame sequences with V and J called. Part of the clones is missing from these tables; in studies checked, under half for an unresolved V gene and the rest for unknown reasons. Clone size and V and J calls were adopted from that table, with D and trimming inferred from the DNA. The sample has fewer than 100,000 clones on record, about 92% of them singletons. Roughly 13% of the sample is in the top ten clones.

The data stem from a study of T cell responses to AZD1222 COVID-19 vaccine (dated by TCRdb to the early 2020s). For context, the study as a whole: AZD1222 recipients given second doses at about 4 weeks or at about 12 weeks were pooled, since spike-specific TCR depth and breadth were not found to differ between the two schedules. A total of approximately 250 trial participants underwent TCR sequencing, of whom roughly 210 had received two doses of AZD1222 and around 25 had received two doses of the MenACWY control vaccine. Trial participants were enrolled by age into 18-55, 56-69 and 70-plus year subgroups, with about 150, 28 and 57 TCR-sequenced participants respectively.

V is pared back by 4 bases and J by 3 bases, with 14 bases lying between the germline termini. From the cysteine through the phenylalanine, the CDR3 covers 15 amino acids. The DNA shown is the 45-base CDR3, in frame from base 1. The germline V gene sets CDR1 to SGHRS and CDR2 to YFSETQ. General findings and caveats noted by the study authors: Most participants were white British and females outnumbered males, and the authors suggested that clonal diversity may have been underestimated. No day 14 peak-response samples were available, so repertoires were characterized only after the peak T cell response. A significant rise in spike-specific TCR breadth and depth was observed after two AZD1222 doses relative to day 0 and relative to MenACWY recipients. In the small 56-69-year group, the increase in depth fell short of significance, most likely because of low power. Vaccine-associated CD4 TCRs spanned the whole spike protein, with dominant responses in regions 160-218 and 743-854. Reportedly, almost half of the unique spike-specific TCRs recognized epitopes lying outside the regions that are mutated in the B.1.351 and B.1.1.7 variants. Conclusions about previously exposed vaccinees are limited because only a handful of AZD1222 recipients were SARS-CoV-2 seropositive at baseline.

Read against the paper, the sample's time point label means: baseline before first vaccination. Samples from vaccinated people were obtained from the UK trials COV001 and COV002, which included a single-blind randomized controlled phase 2/3 trial of AZD1222 (ChAdOx1 nCoV-19) in healthy adults. For TCRbeta chain sequencing, PBMC samples from trial participants were taken at day 0 and at day 28 after the second dose. The sequences come from peripheral blood, collected on day 0 of AZD1222 vaccination. The chain was built from TRBV5-1 and TRBJ2-1; a confident D gene designation cannot be given. The TCR originated in an adult in good health. The DNA reads TGCGCCAGCAGCCCCGTGGTTGCGGTCTACAATGAGCAGTTCTTC. Translated, this gives CASSPVVAVYNEQFF. Full variable domain (CDR3 extended with the reference TRBV5-1 and TRBJ2-1 proteins): KAGVTQTPRYLIKTRGQQVTLSCSPISGHRSVSWYQQTPGQGLQFLFEYFSETQRNKGNFPGRFSGRQFSNSRSEMNVSTLELGDSALYLCASSPVVAVYNEQFFGPGTRLTVL.